Below are 24 T cell receptor beta chains sequenced from a single sample in a study of shared clonotypes between healthy human individuals. Clones were read by immunoSEQ multiplex PCR, and TCRdb kept only the in-frame ones, dropping some. The sample lists a few million clones, 90% to 95% occurring once. Sequencing input: naive CD4+ T cells sorted from blood. Specified subset: CD45RA+ positively selected. These receptor sequences come from a young man in good health.

This chain connects TRBV18 to TRBJ2-5; D may correspond to TRBD1 or TRBD2 (5 bases each). V was shortened by 2 bases and J by 1 base, with 11 bases between the two germline ends. The CDR3 has 15 residues. Germline V lookup: CDR1 KGHSH, CDR2 LQKENI. CDR3 protein: CASSPKGGGQETQYF. The CDR3 coding sequence is TGTGCCAGCTCACCAAAGGGTGGGGGCCAAGAGACCCAGTACTTC. Full variable domain (remainder filled in from reference TRBV18 and TRBJ2-5): NAGVMQNPRHLVRRRGQEARLRCSPMKGHSHVYWYRQLPEEGLKFMVYLQKENIIDESGMPKERFSAEFPKEGPSILRIQQVVRGDSAAYFCASSPKGGGQETQYFGPGTRLLVL.

Notes on this clone: Other DNA variants within this sample encode the same CDR3. The chain has TRBV28 and TRBJ1-6; 7 nucleotides agree with TRBD1. This CDR3 is 14 amino acids long. CDR1 is MDHEN and CDR2 is SYDVKM in the germline V gene. Trimming cost V 3 bases and J 6 bases; bases outside gene matches: 2. CDR3 in amino acids: CASSFPGGNSPLHF. The CDR3 DNA follows: TGTGCCAGCAGTTTTCCAGGGGGTAATTCACCCCTCCACTTT. Together with reference TRBV28 and TRBJ1-6, the CDR3 gives the full variable domain: DVKVTQSSRYLVKRTGEKVFLECVQDMDHENMFWYRQDPGLGLRLIYFSYDVKMKEKGDIPEGYSVSREKKERFSLILESASTNQTSMYLCASSFPGGNSPLHFGNGTRLTVT.

To note about this clone: The same CDR3 arises from other DNA sequences in this sample as well. The chain is built from TRBV9 and TRBJ2-7, with TRBD1 as a possible D gene (6 bases). V shed 0 bases and J shed 3 bases, with 10 bases lying between them. This CDR3 contains 14 residues. Per germline, CDR1 SGDLS and CDR2 YYNGEE. The CDR3 sequence: CASSVDLGGYEQYF. The CDR3 DNA is TGTGCCAGCAGCGTAGACCTAGGGGGCTACGAGCAGTACTTC.

The chain couples TRBV5-5 to TRBJ2-3; TRBD2 matches 9 bases. The CDR3 has 16 amino acids. CDR1 and CDR2 from the germline V gene are SGHKS and YYEKEE (reference sequence). J was trimmed by 4 bases and V by 2 bases; bases with no gene match: 8. For the CDR3, the DNA is TGTGCCAGCAGCTTTAGGGCTAGCGGGACCCCAGATACGCAGTATTTT. This translates into CASSFRASGTPDTQYF.

The chain has TRBV29-1 and TRBJ2-5, with 10 bases fitting TRBD1. Germline assignment: CDR1 SQVTM and CDR2 ANQGSEA. Unmatched junction bases numbered 7, after V lost 4 bases and J lost 5 bases. The CDR3 extends over 14 amino acids. This CDR3 is CSVATGQGGETQYF. The CDR3, as DNA: TGCAGCGTTGCCACCGGACAGGGGGGGGAGACCCAGTACTTC.

This chain connects TRBV29-1 to TRBJ1-2; 7 bases match TRBD1. CDR3 size: 13 residues. V shed 5 bases, J shed 7 bases, and the junction held 10 bases outside the gene matches. From germline, CDR1 is SQVTM and CDR2 ANQGSEA. The CDR3 is CSVLKGGVSGYTF. In DNA, the CDR3 is TGCAGCGTTCTGAAAGGGGGCGTAAGTGGCTACACCTTC.

In this sample, this clone turned up once. J is TRBJ2-7 and V is TRBV6-1, with 8 bases lining up with TRBD1. Germline-derived CDR1 and CDR2 are MNHNS and SASEGT. V shed 11 bases and J 7 bases; nucleotides not matched to a gene: 19. The CDR3 loop spans 15 amino acids. As DNA, the CDR3 is TGTGCCGGCGGACAGGGTTTGAATCCTAGGCAGGAGCAGTACTTC. It yields the protein CAGGQGLNPRQEQYF.

As regards this clone: Other DNA sequences within the sample encode an identical CDR3. The rearrangement joins TRBV18 to TRBJ2-3; D not resolved. Per germline, CDR1 KGHSH and CDR2 LQKENI. The CDR3 is 14 residues long. V shed 2 bases and J shed 0 bases, with 6 bases lying between them. CDR3 nucleotide sequence: TGTGCCAGCTCACCATTATCTAGCACAGATACGCAGTATTTT. Translated: CASSPLSSTDTQYF.

J is TRBJ2-5 and V is TRBV6-1, with no clear D. This CDR3 has 13 amino acids. From germline, CDR1 is MNHNS and CDR2 SASEGT. The germline V and J ends were trimmed by 1 base and 5 bases, with 8 bases remaining between them. Here the CDR3 DNA reads TGTGCCAGCAGTGAAGTGGGCGCTGAGACCCAGTACTTC. This encodes CASSEVGAETQYF.

In DNA, the CDR3 is TGTGCCAGCAGCGGGGGACAGGGCCATGGCTACACCTTC. Protein product: CASSGGQGHGYTF. The V gene is TRBV7-3, the J gene TRBJ1-2; TRBD1 matches at 9 bases. CDR1 SGHTA and CDR2 FQGTGA come from the germline V gene. Losses at the gene ends were 5 bases for V and 6 bases for J; bases not matched to a gene: 4. This CDR3 region has 13 residues.

This clone appeared a single time. This chain uses TRBV28 with TRBJ1-2, with 11 bases lining up with TRBD1. The CDR3 consists of 17 residues. Germline V gives CDR1 MDHEN, CDR2 SYDVKM. V lost 5 bases, J lost 2 bases, and 10 bases stayed unmatched. This chain's CDR3 is CASSLGGQGARNYGYTF. For the CDR3, the DNA is TGTGCCAGCAGTCTAGGTGGACAGGGGGCAAGGAACTATGGCTACACCTTC.

The gene calls are TRBV7-2 and TRBJ2-5; 9 positions match TRBD2. With V trimmed by 5 bases and J by 4 bases, 11 bases remained unmatched. CDR1 and CDR2 from the germline V gene are SGHTA and FQGNSA. This CDR3 is 16 amino acids long. The CDR3 loop is CASSRRVAGDGETQYF. Written as DNA, the CDR3 is TGTGCCAGCAGCCGTCGGGTAGCGGGGGACGGAGAGACCCAGTACTTC.

The V gene is TRBV10-2, the J gene TRBJ1-6; 8 bases agree with TRBD1. With V trimmed by 3 bases and J by 5 bases, 3 bases remained unmatched. The V gene's germline CDR1 is WSHSY and CDR2 SAAADI. This CDR3 comprises 15 residues. CDR3 amino acids: CASSELDRDNSPLHF. CDR3 nucleotides: TGCGCCAGCAGTGAACTGGACAGGGATAATTCACCCCTCCACTTT.

The chain employs TRBV6-1 and TRBJ2-7, with TRBD1 matching over 8 bases. With 3 bases clipped from V and 0 bases from J, the junction kept 4 bases outside the gene matches. Germline V gene lookup returns CDR1 MNHNS and CDR2 SASEGT. The CDR3 loop spans 15 amino acids. The CDR3 nucleotides are TGTGCCAGCAGTGAGCAGACAGGGGTCTCCTACGAGCAGTACTTC. Its protein is CASSEQTGVSYEQYF.

The chain recombines TRBV12-5 with TRBJ2-7; 8 bases fit TRBD1. This CDR3 has 15 amino acids. CDR1 is LGHNT, CDR2 FRNRAP, per germline. Trimming cost V 0 bases and J 1 base; bases outside gene matches: 2. Here the CDR3 DNA reads TGTGCTAGTGGTTTGGTACAGGGGGTTTCCTACGAGCAGTACTTC. Translating gives CASGLVQGVSYEQYF.

Regarding this clone: The sample holds other DNA sequences that translate to the same CDR3. The chain links TRBV5-1 to TRBJ2-3; D is unresolved. This CDR3 is built from 15 residues. From germline, CDR1 is SGHRS and CDR2 YFSETQ. V was pared by 0 bases and J by 0 bases, with 8 bases between. CDR3 in DNA: TGCGCCAGCAGCTTGGAAGTTCCTAGCACAGATACGCAGTATTTT. It encodes CASSLEVPSTDTQYF.

This sequence joins TRBV6-5 and TRBJ2-7, with 7 bases aligning to TRBD2. In germline, CDR1 is MNHEY, CDR2 SVGAGI. The CDR3 covers 15 residues. Germline trimming cut 6 bases from V and 2 bases from J; bases unmatched to any gene: 10. In nucleotides, the CDR3 is TGTGCCAGCAGGGCCGATACTAGCGCTACCTACGAGCAGTACTTC. Translated, it gives CASRADTSATYEQYF.

V usage is TRBV7-2 and J usage is TRBJ2-3; D remains ambiguous. The CDR3 sequence is 15 residues long. Trimming left V 1 base short and J 2 bases short, with 10 bases between. Germline lookup yields CDR1 SGHTA and CDR2 FQGNSA. The DNA for the CDR3 is TGTGCCAGCAGCTTAGGGCCGGTGACCACAGATACGCAGTATTTT. It encodes CASSLGPVTTDTQYF. Full variable domain (outside the CDR3, taken from reference TRBV7-2 and TRBJ2-3): GAGVSQSPSNKVTEKGKDVELRCDPISGHTALYWYRQSLGQGLEFLIYFQGNSAPDKSGLPSDRFSAERTGGSVSTLTIQRTQQEDSAVYLCASSLGPVTTDTQYFGPGTRLTVL.

This clone showed up just once. The V gene is TRBV5-5, the J gene TRBJ2-7; possibly TRBD1 or TRBD2 for D (5 bases each). Germline lookup yields CDR1 SGHKS and CDR2 YYEKEE (reference sequence). The CDR3 has 14 residues. Between the trimmed V and J ends, which lost 4 bases and 0 bases, there was a span of 11 bases. CDR3 nucleotides: TGTGCCAGCAGCCGGGACCCTAGCTCCTACGAGCAGTACTTC. As protein: CASSRDPSSYEQYF.

CDR3: CAWGRTPSYGYTF. The CDR3 DNA reads as TGTGCCTGGGGCCGAACCCCTTCCTATGGCTACACCTTC. This chain uses TRBV30 with TRBJ1-2, with no clear D. This CDR3 has 13 amino acids. V lost 5 bases, J lost 4 bases, and 14 bases lay in between. The germline V gene encodes CDR1 GTSNPN and CDR2 SVGIG (reference sequence).

The J gene is TRBJ2-1, the V gene TRBV7-2; D may correspond to TRBD1 or TRBD2 (5 bases each). CDR1 and CDR2 from the germline V gene are SGHTA and FQGNSA. This CDR3 comprises 13 residues. Trimming removed 5 bases from V and 10 bases from J, with 15 bases in between. The CDR3 protein is CASSRRGVREQFF. Here the CDR3 DNA reads TGTGCCAGCAGCCGAAGAGGGGTTCGGGAGCAGTTCTTC.

The V and J genes are TRBV4-2 and TRBJ2-2; tentative D call: TRBD2 (6 bases). V was pared by 3 bases and J by 0 bases, with 14 bases between. Germline V gene sequence: CDR1 LGHNA, CDR2 YNFKEQ. This CDR3 spans 17 amino acids. CDR3 nucleotide sequence: TGTGCCAGCAGCCAGACAGCACTAGCCGCGAACACCGGGGAGCTGTTTTTT. Translation: CASSQTALAANTGELFF.

The chain is built from TRBV7-2 and TRBJ2-7; D might be TRBD2 (6 bases). The V and J ends lost 1 base and 6 bases respectively, with 13 bases between them. From germline, CDR1 is SGHTA and CDR2 FQGNSA. This CDR3 has 14 residues. CDR3 sequence (DNA): TGTGCCAGCAGCTTAGACGGGAGACTCCTCGAGCAGTACTTC. This codes for CASSLDGRLLEQYF.

Concerning this clone: This CDR3 is also generated by other DNA sequences in the sample. V gene TRBV30 combines with J gene TRBJ1-5; a weak D match, TRBD1 (5 bases). The germline gives CDR1 GTSNPN, CDR2 SVGIG (reference sequence). The CDR3 totals 13 residues. V shed 1 base and J shed 3 bases, with 7 bases lying between them. The CDR3 sequence is CAWSGGVNQPQHF. CDR3 in DNA: TGTGCCTGGAGTGGAGGGGTCAATCAGCCCCAGCATTTT.